The 13 T cell receptor beta chains below were found in one sample sequenced in a study of T cell responses to AZD1222 COVID-19 vaccine. The data were produced by immunoSEQ multiplex PCR, yet TCRdb's version contains in-frame clones alone and is incomplete. The sample shows around 120,000 clones, approximately 90% of them seen only once. The material was peripheral blood, obtained on day 0 of AZD1222 vaccination. These receptors were obtained from an adult in good health.

This chain connects TRBV27 to TRBJ2-1; 13 bases are a match to TRBD2. Germline V gene sequence: CDR1 MNHEY, CDR2 SMNVEV (reference sequence). The V gene end was trimmed by 5 bases and the J gene end by 9 bases; junction bases not matched to a gene: 4. CDR3 length: 14 amino acids. CDR3 loop: CASSGTSGVGEQFF. In DNA, the CDR3 is TGTGCCAGCAGTGGGACTAGCGGGGTGGGTGAGCAGTTCTTC.

This clone was recorded a few times. CDR3 coding DNA: TGTGCCACCAGCAGAGATATGACAGGGGTGTTTAGTGGCTACACCTTC. It specifies CATSRDMTGVFSGYTF. This chain uses TRBV15 with TRBJ1-2, with 8 positions matching TRBD1. CDR1 LNHNV and CDR2 YYDKDF come from the germline V gene (reference sequence). The CDR3 is 16 amino acids. The V and J ends lost 0 bases and 7 bases, in that order; junction bases with no gene match: 10.

The rearrangement joins TRBV6-5 to TRBJ1-1; D gene uncertain. V lost 7 bases and J lost 0, with 12 bases in between. Germline V CDR1 and CDR2: MNHEY, SVGAGI. This CDR3 contains 14 residues. In nucleotides, the CDR3 is TGTGCCAGCAACGACCCGATTATGAACACTGAAGCTTTCTTT. It codes for CASNDPIMNTEAFF.

The CDR3 reads CASRRQGSTYNEQFF. Written as DNA, the CDR3 is TGTGCCAGCAGAAGACAGGGGTCAACCTACAATGAGCAGTTCTTC. The rearrangement uses TRBV27 and TRBJ2-1; 8 positions agree with TRBD1. Germline V CDR1 and CDR2: MNHEY, SMNVEV (reference sequence). The J segment lost 2 bases and the V segment lost 6 bases, leaving 6 bases of the junction unmatched. CDR3 length equals 15 residues.

The chain combines TRBV11-2 with TRBJ2-3, with D unclear. Trimming cost V 3 bases and J 3 bases, with 25 bases left between them. This CDR3 is built from 19 residues. Germline-derived CDR1 and CDR2 are SGHAT and FQNNGV. CDR3 region: CASSFYPSQGPTGTDTQYF. CDR3 nucleotide sequence: TGTGCCAGCAGCTTTTACCCCAGTCAAGGTCCTACTGGGACAGATACGCAGTATTTT.

This chain links TRBV4-2 with TRBJ2-5, with 7 bases identical to TRBD2. CDR3 length: 16 residues. Germline loops: CDR1 LGHNA, CDR2 YNFKEQ. The V and J ends lost 1 base and 3 bases, in that order; junction bases with no gene match: 8. The CDR3, as DNA: TGTGCCAGCAGCCAAGGTTTCGGGGGGAGGGAAGAGACCCAGTACTTC. Translating gives CASSQGFGGREETQYF.

The chain recombines TRBV12-5 with TRBJ2-1; no firm D call. The CDR3 has 12 amino acids. V lost 3 bases, J lost 6 bases, and 6 bases lay in between. Germline assignment: CDR1 LGHNT and CDR2 FRNRAP. The CDR3 DNA reads TGTGCTAGTGGTTTAGGCCTCAATGAGCAGTTCTTC. Protein product: CASGLGLNEQFF.

This chain's CDR3 is CASSQVVGGSTEAFF. Here the CDR3 DNA reads TGCGCCAGCAGCCAAGTAGTAGGCGGGAGCACTGAAGCTTTCTTT. The chain employs TRBV4-1 and TRBJ1-1, with unresolved D. V lost 1 base to trimming and J lost 4 bases, with 13 bases between them. CDR3 length: 15 residues. Looked up from germline, CDR1 is MGHRA and CDR2 is YSYEKL.

The chain links TRBV4-3 to TRBJ1-1; tentative D call: TRBD1 (6 bases). Trimming cost V 0 bases and J 0 bases, with 17 bases left between them. Germline CDR1 and CDR2: LGHNA and YSLEER. CDR3 length equals 18 residues. CDR3 residues: CASSQEPGIGGMNTEAFF. The CDR3 nucleotides are TGCGCCAGCAGCCAAGAACCAGGCATAGGGGGAATGAACACTGAAGCTTTCTTT.

The chain employs TRBV5-1 and TRBJ2-7; 9 bases line up with TRBD1. The CDR3 has 15 residues. Germline loops: CDR1 SGHRS, CDR2 YFSETQ. V gave up 0 bases and J gave up 5 bases; unmatched junction bases: 6. As DNA, the CDR3 is TGCGCCAGCAGCTTGGCGGGACAGGGTGCCCACGAGCAGTACTTC. Amino acid sequence: CASSLAGQGAHEQYF.

This clone showed up just a few times. The V call is TRBV3-1 (or the pseudogene TRBV3-2), the J call TRBJ1-3, with a possible D match to TRBD1 (6 bases). Trimming stripped 4 bases from V and 6 bases from J, with 10 bases between. The CDR3 extends over 13 amino acids. Germline CDR1 LGHDT, CDR2 YNNKEL (reference sequence). Written as DNA, the CDR3 is TGTGCCAGCAGCCCCGGGGGGCAAAACACCATATATTTT. As protein: CASSPGGQNTIYF.

This chain joins TRBV19 and TRBJ2-4, with D possibly matching TRBD1 (6 bases). V was clipped by 8 bases and J by 1 base, with 15 bases between them. The length of the CDR3 is 15 residues. The germline V gene encodes CDR1 LNHDA and CDR2 SQIVND (reference sequence). In nucleotides, the CDR3 is TGTGCCAGTCAATCAGGGGAAGGGGCCAAAAACATTCAGTACTTC. This sequence encodes CASQSGEGAKNIQYF.

The V gene is TRBV6-5, the J gene TRBJ1-6; 8 bases are a match to TRBD1. The V gene end was trimmed by 6 bases and the J gene end by 6 bases; junction bases not matched to a gene: 4. The germline CDR1 and CDR2 sequences are MNHEY and SVGAGI. There are 14 residues in the CDR3. CDR3 DNA: TGTGCCAGCAGCCAGGACAGGGTTAATTCACCCCTCCACTTT. Residues: CASSQDRVNSPLHF.